The entry below gives a single T cell receptor (beta chain) sequence along with its context. This entry is derived from a study of cytomegalovirus exposure and HLA in healthy donors. Primers for the PCR totalled 60 Vbeta and 13 Jbeta. Clones were read by immunoSEQ multiplex PCR, and TCRdb kept only the in-frame ones, dropping some. This table has fewer than 200,000 clones, about four fifths appearing once. Trimming removed 5 bases from V and 5 bases from J; junction bases left unmatched: 9. Germline CDR1 and CDR2: MNHNY and SVGAGI (reference sequence). This CDR3 region has 16 residues. This receptor was obtained from a woman aged 18-29 years in good health and CMV-seronegative. Specimen: PBMCs. The chain recombines TRBV6-6 with TRBJ2-5; 12 bases are shared with TRBD2. The CDR3 coding sequence is TGTGCCAGCAGTGTATCGCTAGCGGGAGGGTTGGAGACCCAGTACTTC. The encoded protein is CASSVSLAGGLETQYF.